Presented here are 25 T cell receptor beta chains from one specimen sequenced in a study of T cell repertoires in cytomegalovirus infection. TCRdb ran MiXCR on the reads and lists one entry per CDR3 protein. The table shows more than 150,000 distinct CDR3 sequences, with under 25% occurring only once. The sample comprised PBMCs. All receptors derive from a human donor in good health (CMV status not recorded). Some clones in this sample may be carry-over from other donors' samples.

This clonotype has more than one count but fewer than ten. The rearrangement joins TRBV12-3 or TRBV12-4 to TRBJ2-3; 10 bases agree with TRBD2. V gave up 6 bases and J gave up 1 base; unmatched junction bases: 4. The CDR3 spans 15 residues. DNA of the CDR3: TGTGCCAGCAGGGTAGCGGGGGGCGGCACAGATACGCAGTATTTT. Translating it yields CASRVAGGGTDTQYF.

Only a few counts were recorded for this clonotype. V is TRBV28 and J is TRBJ1-6, with D uncertain. V lost 11 bases to trimming and J lost 0 bases, with 20 bases between them. The CDR3 contains 17 residues. CDR1 is MDHEN and CDR2 is SYDVKM in the germline V gene. This CDR3 reads CASGYGPRSSYNSPLHF. The CDR3 DNA sequence: TGTGCCTCTGGGTACGGGCCTCGGAGCTCCTATAATTCACCCCTCCACTTT. Supplemented by reference TRBV28 and TRBJ1-6, the full variable domain reads DVKVTQSSRYLVKRTGEKVFLECVQDMDHENMFWYRQDPGLGLRLIYFSYDVKMKEKGDIPEGYSVSREKKERFSLILESASTNQTSMYLCASGYGPRSSYNSPLHFGNGTRLTVT.

This clonotype was counted only a few times. V gene TRBV7-3 combines with J gene TRBJ2-1, with a possible D match to TRBD2 (5 bases). There are 13 residues in the CDR3. CDR1 SGHTA and CDR2 FQGTGA come from the germline V gene. V gave up 4 bases and J gave up 10 bases, with 14 bases separating them. The CDR3 reads CASSSSLVTEQFF. DNA for the CDR3: TGTGCCAGCAGCTCCTCACTAGTTACGGAGCAGTTCTTC.

This clonotype has more than one count but fewer than ten. The rearrangement links TRBV5-1 to TRBJ1-1; D is undetermined. The CDR3 contains 16 residues. V was trimmed by 3 bases and J by 1 base, leaving 16 bases between them. CDR1 and CDR2 from the germline V gene are SGHRS and YFSETQ. CDR3 amino acids: CASSSSKGGSNTEAFF. DNA of the CDR3: TGCGCCAGCAGCTCATCCAAAGGAGGATCGAACACTGAAGCTTTCTTT.

The chain has TRBV4-3 and TRBJ1-2; a weak D match, TRBD1 (5 bases). CDR1 LGHNA and CDR2 YSLEER come from the germline V gene. CDR3 length: 15 amino acids. Trimming stripped 0 bases from V and 5 bases from J, with 13 bases between. The CDR3 bases are TGCGCCAGCAGCCAAGAGGGGGGGTACCTTTATGGCTACACCTTC. As protein: CASSQEGGYLYGYTF.

This chain connects TRBV5-4 to TRBJ1-6; weak D call: TRBD1 (6 bases). This CDR3 is built from 16 residues. CDR1 is SGHNT and CDR2 is YYREEE in the germline V gene (reference sequence). Trimming left V 4 bases short and J 14 bases short, with 25 bases between. CDR3 sequence: CASSQSGSRGGVTLHF. The CDR3, as DNA: TGTGCCAGCAGCCAAAGTGGGTCCAGGGGCGGCGTGACCCTCCACTTT.

The J gene is TRBJ1-3, the V gene TRBV20-1; no firm D call. The CDR3 loop spans 13 amino acids. CDR1 and CDR2 (germline): DFQATT, SNEGSKA (reference sequence). V was cut by 6 bases and J by 0 bases, with 9 bases left in between. The DNA for the CDR3 is TGCAGTGCATGGACGGTCTCTGGAAACACCATATATTTT. This sequence encodes CSAWTVSGNTIYF.

This clonotype has a handful of counts. This chain connects TRBV7-9 to TRBJ2-7; D is unresolved. Germline assignment: CDR1 SEHNR and CDR2 FQNEAQ (reference sequence). V shed 3 bases and J shed 4 bases, with 10 bases lying between them. This CDR3 contains 13 residues. The CDR3: CASSFGSSYEQYF. CDR3 DNA sequence: TGTGCCAGCAGCTTTGGCAGTTCTTACGAGCAGTACTTC.

This clonotype was observed a few times. The chain couples TRBV27 to TRBJ2-1, with 12 bases identical to TRBD2. Trimming took 4 bases from V and 3 from J; bases not matched to a gene: 10. Germline V gene lookup returns CDR1 MNHEY and CDR2 SMNVEV (reference sequence). The length of the CDR3 is 18 residues. CDR3 region: CASSSFPRTSGDYNEQFF. The CDR3, as DNA: TGTGCCAGCAGTTCCTTCCCGCGGACTAGCGGGGACTACAATGAGCAGTTCTTC.

This clonotype is classed as medium-sized. The rearrangement joins TRBV28 to TRBJ2-5; 9 nucleotides align to TRBD1. This CDR3 has 17 residues. The J segment lost 0 bases and the V segment lost 5 bases, leaving 10 bases of the junction unmatched. In germline, CDR1 is MDHEN, CDR2 SYDVKM. CDR3: CASSMGQGRLDQETQYF. The CDR3 DNA sequence: TGTGCCAGCAGTATGGGACAGGGAAGGTTGGACCAAGAGACCCAGTACTTC.

A few counts support this clonotype. The rearrangement links TRBV7-6 to TRBJ2-7; 8 nucleotides line up with TRBD2. CDR1 and CDR2 from the germline V gene are SGHVS and FNYEAQ. The CDR3 has 14 residues. Germline trimming cut 1 base from V and 5 bases from J; bases unmatched to any gene: 4. CDR3 in amino acids: CASSLVGGADEQYF. As DNA, the CDR3 is TGTGCCAGCAGCTTAGTCGGGGGGGCCGACGAGCAGTACTTC.

This clonotype was seen a handful of times. The J gene is TRBJ2-1, the V gene TRBV12-5, with TRBD2 as a possible D gene (5 bases). Germline V lookup: CDR1 LGHNT, CDR2 FRNRAP. This CDR3 has 14 residues. The V gene lost 8 bases and the J gene lost 7 bases, with 18 bases spanning the gap. The DNA of the CDR3 is TGTGCTAGTCGCTCCGGAGGTTTGCTAAATGAGCAGTTCTTC. Its translation: CASRSGGLLNEQFF.

The chain employs TRBV23-1 and TRBJ1-5; 10 nucleotides line up with TRBD1. TRBV23-1 is an open reading frame, and its role is uncertain. Germline trimming cut 0 bases from V and 2 bases from J; bases unmatched to any gene: 7. CDR3 size: 18 residues. This CDR3 reads CASSQSRQGALCNQPQHF. The CDR3, as DNA: TGCGCCAGCAGTCAATCTCGACAGGGGGCTTTATGCAATCAGCCCCAGCATTTT.

The chain couples TRBV28 to TRBJ1-5, with 7 bases that match TRBD1. The CDR3 consists of 15 residues. V dropped 6 bases and J dropped 0; count of bases not matched to a gene: 5. The V gene's germline CDR1 is MDHEN and CDR2 SYDVKM. The CDR3 DNA sequence: TGTGCCAGCAGACCGGACAGGATTAGCAATCAGCCCCAGCATTTT. Translating gives CASRPDRISNQPQHF.

This clonotype was seen a few times. The DNA of the CDR3 is TGTGCCAGCAGCTTAAGACTAGCGGGAGTCTACAATGAGCAGTTCTTC. Amino acids: CASSLRLAGVYNEQFF. The chain combines TRBV11-2 with TRBJ2-1, with TRBD2 identical over 12 bases. V lost 2 bases to trimming and J lost 3 bases; unmatched junction nucleotides: 2. This CDR3 is built from 16 residues. Germline V gives CDR1 SGHAT, CDR2 FQNNGV.

The chain uses TRBV2 and TRBJ2-1; 11 bases match TRBD2. The J segment lost 2 bases and the V segment lost 5 bases, leaving 5 bases of the junction unmatched. This CDR3 region has 16 residues. The germline V gene has CDR1 SNHLY and CDR2 FYNNEI. The CDR3 DNA follows: TGTGCCAGCAGTAAGGGGACTAGCGGAACCTACAATGAGCAGTTCTTC. It encodes CASSKGTSGTYNEQFF.

The V and J genes are TRBV6-6 and TRBJ1-5; D unclear. The germline gives CDR1 MNHNY, CDR2 SVGAGI (reference sequence). This CDR3 comprises 12 residues. Trimming stripped 6 bases from V and 7 bases from J, with 10 bases between. CDR3 nucleotides: TGTGCCAGCAGCCTAACACAGCAGCCCCAGCATTTT. Translating it yields CASSLTQQPQHF.

J is TRBJ2-2 and V is TRBV7-9; 7 bases align to TRBD1. Germline V gene sequence: CDR1 SEHNR, CDR2 FQNEAQ (reference sequence). Trimming at V came to 5 bases and at J to 4 bases, leaving 7 bases not matched to a gene. The CDR3 has 15 amino acids. CDR3 nucleotide sequence: TGTGCCAGCAGCCCCGACAGGGTGATCACCGGGGAGCTGTTTTTT. Its translation is CASSPDRVITGELFF.

V usage is TRBV11-2 and J usage is TRBJ2-1; TRBD2 matches 14 bases. With V trimmed by 1 base and J by 5 bases, 4 bases remained unmatched. The CDR3 consists of 17 residues. Germline CDR1 SGHAT, CDR2 FQNNGV. The CDR3 DNA sequence: TGTGCCAGCAGCTTAGCGTTGGGACTAGCGGGAGACAATGAGCAGTTCTTC. Translating gives CASSLALGLAGDNEQFF.

The chain is built from TRBV28 and TRBJ2-3, with a tentative D call TRBD2 (6 bases). Trimming cost V 7 bases and J 3 bases, with 23 bases left between them. Germline loops: CDR1 MDHEN, CDR2 SYDVKM. There are 17 residues in the CDR3. The CDR3 region is CASKRDLHTEGTDTQYF. For the CDR3, the DNA is TGTGCCAGCAAAAGGGACTTGCACACCGAAGGGACAGATACGCAGTATTTT.

In this sample, this clonotype turned up a few times. J is TRBJ2-3 and V is TRBV2, with 7 bases aligning to TRBD2. The CDR3 spans 14 residues. V was pared by 10 bases and J by 2 bases, with 9 bases of the junction left unmatched. The germline V gene has CDR1 SNHLY and CDR2 FYNNEI. The CDR3 spells CATAATSFTDTQYF. CDR3 coding DNA: TGTGCCACCGCGGCGACTAGCTTCACAGATACGCAGTATTTT.

This clonotype showed up just a few times. The chain has TRBV20-1 and TRBJ2-1; D is uncertain. V gave up 5 bases and J gave up 0 bases, with 8 bases separating them. Looked up from germline, CDR1 is DFQATT and CDR2 is SNEGSKA (reference sequence). CDR3 length: 13 residues. The CDR3 sequence is CSALEPSYNEQFF. The CDR3, as DNA: TGCAGTGCTCTCGAGCCCTCCTACAATGAGCAGTTCTTC.

The rearrangement links TRBV19 to TRBJ1-2, with D unclear. The CDR3 is 13 amino acids. Per the germline V gene, CDR1 is LNHDA and CDR2 is SQIVND (reference sequence). Trimming shortened V by 5 bases and J by 4 bases, and 11 bases separated the two germline ends. CDR3 DNA: TGTGCCAGTAGTGCCCCCCACCTCTATGGCTACACCTTC. Encoded protein: CASSAPHLYGYTF.

There are many counts of this clonotype. The chain links TRBV7-2 to TRBJ2-3; a weak D match, TRBD1 (5 bases). Germline V CDR1 and CDR2: SGHTA, FQGNSA. The CDR3 sequence is 13 residues long. Trimming removed 1 base from V and 6 bases from J, with 8 bases in between. CDR3 region: CASSLGGRDTQYF. CDR3 in DNA: TGTGCCAGCAGCTTAGGGGGCAGGGATACGCAGTATTTT.

This chain links TRBV19 with TRBJ2-2, with D perhaps matching TRBD2 (5 bases). CDR1 is LNHDA, CDR2 SQIVND, per germline (reference sequence). The CDR3 is 14 amino acids. The CDR3 DNA sequence: TGTGCAGCTGCTACGGGGTTGCAGACCGGGGAGCTGTTTTTT. Its protein product is CAAATGLQTGELFF.